This is a list of T cell receptor beta chains from one sample in a study of blood T cell repertoires in COVID-19. This table comes from immunoSEQ multiplex PCR, and its TCRdb copy is limited to in-frame clones, with some not included. In the table there are around 130,000 clones, 80% to 90% of which are singletons. What was sequenced was PBMCs or T cells enriched from blood (not recorded which). The receptors were gathered from a woman in her fifties or sixties who had recovered from COVID-19. CDR3s include the opening cysteine and the closing phenylalanine or tryptophan. Fields, in order: V gene, J gene, clone size, D gene, CDR3 protein, CDR3 DNA. A D gene is named only where the DNA matches it firmly. Size is stated for part of the rows, as once, few or many counts, or as a class when the clone is expanded.

TRBV10-3	TRBJ2-7	few	.	CATRQATTYEQYF	TGTGCCACCCGACAGGCGACAACCTACGAGCAGTACTTC
TRBV7-3	TRBJ1-2	.	TRBD1	CASSLGQGYGYTF	TGTGCCAGCAGCCTCGGACAGGGCTATGGCTACACCTTC
TRBV7-2	TRBJ1-6	.	TRBD1	CASSLIQGAGSPLHF	TGTGCCAGCAGCTTAATACAGGGGGCTGGTTCACCCCTCCACTTT
TRBV7-3	TRBJ2-3	.	TRBD2	CASSLPLPGAGSTDTQYF	TGTGCCAGCAGCTTACCCCTCCCGGGAGCGGGGAGCACAGATACGCAGTATTTT
TRBV2	TRBJ2-5	.	.	CASSLGRGETQYF	TGTGCCAGCAGTTTGGGTAGAGGAGAGACCCAGTACTTC
TRBV4-1	TRBJ2-7	.	TRBD1	CASSEGRAGGGEQYF	TGCGCCAGCAGCGAAGGGAGAGCAGGGGGCGGCGAGCAGTACTTC
TRBV15	TRBJ2-1	.	TRBD2	CATSRSRGAGGSYNEQFF	TGTGCCACCAGCAGATCCCGCGGGGCGGGGGGCTCCTACAATGAGCAGTTCTTC
TRBV11-3	TRBJ2-3	.	.	CASSFSTEGTQYF	TGTGCCAGCAGCTTTAGTACAGAGGGTACGCAGTATTTT
TRBV5-1	TRBJ1-2	.	TRBD1	CASSQDRAGYTF	TGCGCCAGCAGCCAGGACAGGGCCGGCTACACCTTC
TRBV5-1	TRBJ1-2	.	TRBD1	CARSWRGGTDGYTF	TGCGCCCGCAGCTGGCGGGGGGGGACAGACGGCTACACCTTC